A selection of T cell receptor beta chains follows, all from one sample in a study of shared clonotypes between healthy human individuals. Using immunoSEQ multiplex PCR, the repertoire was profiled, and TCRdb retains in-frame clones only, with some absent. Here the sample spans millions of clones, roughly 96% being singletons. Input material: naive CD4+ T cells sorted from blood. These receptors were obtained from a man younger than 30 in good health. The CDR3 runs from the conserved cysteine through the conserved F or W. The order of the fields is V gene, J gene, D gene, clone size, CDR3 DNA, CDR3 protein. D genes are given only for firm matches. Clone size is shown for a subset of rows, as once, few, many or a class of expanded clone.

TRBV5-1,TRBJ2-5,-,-,TGCGCCAGCAGCTCGGACTTTCAGACCCAGTACTTC,CASSSDFQTQYF
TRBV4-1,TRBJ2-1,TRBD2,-,TGCGCCAGCAGACAAGCGGGGACTAGCTCCTACAATGAGCAGTTCTTC,CASRQAGTSSYNEQFF
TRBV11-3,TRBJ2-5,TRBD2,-,TGTGCCAGCAGCCACGGACTAGCGGGGGCCGGGGAGACCCAGTACTTC,CASSHGLAGAGETQYF
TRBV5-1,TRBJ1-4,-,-,TGCGCCAGCAGCTTCGGAACAACTAATGAAAAACTGTTTTTT,CASSFGTTNEKLFF
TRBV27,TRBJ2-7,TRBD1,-,TGTGCCAGCAGGGCGAACAGGGGTAACTACGAGCAGTACTTC,CASRANRGNYEQYF
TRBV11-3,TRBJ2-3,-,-,TGTGCCAGCAGCCAGGCGGCCCCAGATACGCAGTATTTT,CASSQAAPDTQYF
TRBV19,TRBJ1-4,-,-,TGTGCCAGTCGACCGACAGCAACTAATGAAAAACTGTTTTTT,CASRPTATNEKLFF
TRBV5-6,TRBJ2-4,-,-,TGTGCCAGCAGCTTGGATGTGAGAAACATTCAGTACTTC,CASSLDVRNIQYF
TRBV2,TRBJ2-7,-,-,TGTGCCAGCAGCCGTGACGCCCAAGAGCAGTACTTC,CASSRDAQEQYF
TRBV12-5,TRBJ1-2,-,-,TGTGCTAGTGGTTCGGGACTCTATGGCTACACCTTC,CASGSGLYGYTF
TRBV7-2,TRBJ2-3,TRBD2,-,TGTGCCAGCAGCGCGGGAGGGAGCACAGATACGCAGTATTTT,CASSAGGSTDTQYF
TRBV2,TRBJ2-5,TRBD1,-,TGTGCCAGCAGTGAAGAGTCGACAGGGGTAGAGACCCAGTACTTC,CASSEESTGVETQYF
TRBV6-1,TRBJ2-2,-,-,TGTGCCAGCAGCGAGGGACAATACACCGGGGAGCTGTTTTTT,CASSEGQYTGELFF
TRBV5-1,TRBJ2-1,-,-,TGCGCCAGCAGCTTAAAAGGAAATGAGCAGTTCTTC,CASSLKGNEQFF
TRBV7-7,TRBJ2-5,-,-,TGTGCTAGCAGCTTCTCGCACAGCTGGAAAGAGACCCAGTACTTC,CASSFSHSWKETQYF
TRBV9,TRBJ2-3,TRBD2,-,TGTGCCAGCAGCAGAAGACTAGCGGGAGTCGGCACAGATACGCAGTATTTT,CASSRRLAGVGTDTQYF
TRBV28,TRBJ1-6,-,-,TGTGCCAGCGGCGATAAGTGGGGTTCGAATTCACCCCTCCACTTT,CASGDKWGSNSPLHF
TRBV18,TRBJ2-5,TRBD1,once,TGTGCCAGCTCCGACCGGGACAGGGGAGAGACCCAGTACTTC,CASSDRDRGETQYF
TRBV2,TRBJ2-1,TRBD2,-,TGTGCCAGTATCCCTGCGGGAGGGCCCAATGAGCAGTTCTTC,CASIPAGGPNEQFF
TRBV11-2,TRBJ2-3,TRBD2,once,TGTGCCAGCAGCTCTAGGGGGGTAGCGGGAGGGCCAATCTCAGATACGCAGTATTTT,CASSSRGVAGGPISDTQYF
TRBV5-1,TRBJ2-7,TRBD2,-,TGCGCCAGCAGCTTGGAGACTAGCGGGAGGGTGTACGAGCAGTACTTC,CASSLETSGRVYEQYF
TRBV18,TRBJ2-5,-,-,TGTGCCAGCTCACTGTCCCTTGAAGAGACCCAGTACTTC,CASSLSLEETQYF
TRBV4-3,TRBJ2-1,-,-,TGCGCCAGCAGCCAAGAAGGGACACGTTACAATGAGCAGTTCTTC,CASSQEGTRYNEQFF
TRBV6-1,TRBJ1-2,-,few,TGTGCCAGCGGCCGATTAGCTAACTATGGCTACACCTTC,CASGRLANYGYTF
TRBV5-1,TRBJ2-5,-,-,TGCGCCAGCAGCTTGGACACGGTGACCCAGTACTTC,CASSLDTVTQYF
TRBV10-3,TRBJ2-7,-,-,TGTGCCATCAGTGAGTCTGCTTCTCCCCGGGACGAGCAGTACTTC,CAISESASPRDEQYF
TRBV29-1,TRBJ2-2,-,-,TGCAGCGGTCTGGCAGGGGTGGGAGCCGGGGAGCTGTTTTTT,CSGLAGVGAGELFF
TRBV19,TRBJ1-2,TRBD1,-,TGTGCCAGTAGTATAGGGACAGGGGCCTATGGCTACACCTTC,CASSIGTGAYGYTF
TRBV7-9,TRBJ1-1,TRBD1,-,TGTGCCAGCAGCTCGGGCGACAGGGGGCACACTGAAGCTTTCTTT,CASSSGDRGHTEAFF
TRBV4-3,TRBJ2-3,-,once,TGCGCCAGCAGCCAAGATAAGCGGGTTACAGATACGCAGTATTTT,CASSQDKRVTDTQYF
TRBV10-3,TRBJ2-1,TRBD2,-,TGTGCCATCAGTCCGACTAGCGGGAGATCGTCCTACAATGAGCAGTTCTTC,CAISPTSGRSSYNEQFF
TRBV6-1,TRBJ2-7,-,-,TGTGCCAGCAGTGAATCCGCAGGGTCCTACGAGCAGTACTTC,CASSESAGSYEQYF
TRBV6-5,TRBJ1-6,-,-,TGTGCCAGCAGTTACGACCGCCACTTTAATTCACCCCTCCACTTT,CASSYDRHFNSPLHF
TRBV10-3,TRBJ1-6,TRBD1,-,TGTGCCATCAGTGAGGACAGGGATTATAATTCACCCCTCCACTTT,CAISEDRDYNSPLHF
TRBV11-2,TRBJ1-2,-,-,TGTGCCACCACCCCTTGGGGTAGCTATGGCTACACCTTC,CATTPWGSYGYTF
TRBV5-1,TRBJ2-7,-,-,TGCGCCAGCCGAGGTCGCTCCTACGAGCAGTACTTC,CASRGRSYEQYF
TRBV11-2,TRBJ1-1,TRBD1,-,TGTGCCAGCAGCGCCCAGGGGGGTAACACTGAAGCTTTCTTT,CASSAQGGNTEAFF
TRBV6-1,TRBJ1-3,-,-,TGTGCCAGCAGTGAAGGGCGGGCTGGCGGAAACACCATATATTTT,CASSEGRAGGNTIYF
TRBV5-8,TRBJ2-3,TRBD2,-,TGTGCCAGCAGCCAAGGACTAGCGGGGGTTAGCACAGATACGCAGTATTTT,CASSQGLAGVSTDTQYF
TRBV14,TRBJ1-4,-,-,TGTGCCAGCAGCCAAGTGGTGTCGGTCGAAAAACTGTTTTTT,CASSQVVSVEKLFF
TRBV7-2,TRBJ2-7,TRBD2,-,TGTGCCAGCAGCTCCCAGCGGGGCTACACCTACGAGCAGTACTTC,CASSSQRGYTYEQYF
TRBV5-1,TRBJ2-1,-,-,TGCGCCAGCAGCTTGCAGATTCGCAATGAGCAGTTCTTC,CASSLQIRNEQFF
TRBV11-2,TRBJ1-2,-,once,TGTGCCAGCAGCCCGACAGGAAAGATTGATGGCTACACCTTC,CASSPTGKIDGYTF
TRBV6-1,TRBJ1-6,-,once,TGTGCCAGCAGCGCGAGCTCCTATAATTCACCCCTCCACTTT,CASSASSYNSPLHF
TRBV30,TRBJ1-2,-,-,TGTGCCTGGAGTTCAGGGGTGTACAGTAACTATGGCTACACCTTC,CAWSSGVYSNYGYTF
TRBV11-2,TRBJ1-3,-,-,TGTGCCAGCAGCTTAGGCGGGAATTTAGCTGGAAACACCATATATTTT,CASSLGGNLAGNTIYF
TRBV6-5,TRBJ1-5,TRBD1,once,TGTGCCAGCAGGTGGGACAGGAGGAATCAGCCCCAGCATTTT,CASRWDRRNQPQHF
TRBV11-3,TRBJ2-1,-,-,TGTGCCAGCAGCTTACAGGGACTCGATGAGCAGTTCTTC,CASSLQGLDEQFF
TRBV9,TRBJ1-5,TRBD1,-,TGTGCCAGCAGCGTAGGACAGGGTGGCAATCAGCCCCAGCATTTT,CASSVGQGGNQPQHF
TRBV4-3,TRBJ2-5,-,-,TGCGCCAGCAGCCAAGATACTAGCACCGAGACCCAGTACTTC,CASSQDTSTETQYF
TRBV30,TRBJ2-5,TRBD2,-,TGTGCCTGGAGTCTGGGACTAGCGGTGCAAGAGACCCAGTACTTC,CAWSLGLAVQETQYF
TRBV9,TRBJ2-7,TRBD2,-,TGTGCCAGCAGCGTAGGACTAGCGGGGTTCTACGAGCAGTACTTC,CASSVGLAGFYEQYF